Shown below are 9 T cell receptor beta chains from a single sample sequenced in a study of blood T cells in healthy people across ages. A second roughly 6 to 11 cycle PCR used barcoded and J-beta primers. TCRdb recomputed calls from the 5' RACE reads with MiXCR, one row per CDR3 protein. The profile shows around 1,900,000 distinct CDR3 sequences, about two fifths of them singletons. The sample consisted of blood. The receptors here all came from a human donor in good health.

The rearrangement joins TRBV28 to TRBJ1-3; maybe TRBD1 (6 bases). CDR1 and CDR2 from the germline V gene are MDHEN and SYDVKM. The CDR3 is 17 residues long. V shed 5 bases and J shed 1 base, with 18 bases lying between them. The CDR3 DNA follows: TGTGCCAGCAGTCCCCCAGGGGCTTTACTTTCTGGAAACACCATATATTTT. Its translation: CASSPPGALLSGNTIYF.

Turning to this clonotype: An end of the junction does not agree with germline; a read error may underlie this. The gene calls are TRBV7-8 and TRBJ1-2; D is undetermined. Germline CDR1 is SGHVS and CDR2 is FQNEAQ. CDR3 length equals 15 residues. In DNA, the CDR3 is TGTGCCAGCAGCTTAGAGTGGGTTGGAGGGTATCCCTACACCTTT. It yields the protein CASSLEWVGGYPYTF.

CDR3 amino acids: CASSSGTSGGIGYEQYF. The CDR3 nucleotides are TGTGCCAGCAGCTCCGGGACTAGCGGGGGGATCGGCTACGAGCAGTACTTC. The chain employs TRBV5-6 and TRBJ2-7, with 15 bases lining up with TRBD2. The germline V gene encodes CDR1 SGHDT and CDR2 YYEEEE. This CDR3 spans 17 amino acids. The trim removed 3 bases at V and 3 bases at J, leaving 7 bases unmatched.

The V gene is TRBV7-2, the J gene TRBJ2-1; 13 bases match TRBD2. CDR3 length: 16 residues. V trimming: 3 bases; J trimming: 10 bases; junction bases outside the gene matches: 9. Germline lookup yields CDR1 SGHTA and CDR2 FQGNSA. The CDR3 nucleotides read TGTGCCAGCAGCTTGACCGGGACTAGCGGGATACCAGAGCAGTTCTTC. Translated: CASSLTGTSGIPEQFF.

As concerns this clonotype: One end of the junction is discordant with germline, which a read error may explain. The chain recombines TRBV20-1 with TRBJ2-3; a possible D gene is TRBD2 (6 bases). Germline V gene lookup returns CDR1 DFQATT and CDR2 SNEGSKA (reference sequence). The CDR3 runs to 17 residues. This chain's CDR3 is CSARDDQGLPPTDTQYF. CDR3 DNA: TGCAGTGCTAGAGATGACCAGGGACTTCCACCCACAGACACGCAGTATTTT.

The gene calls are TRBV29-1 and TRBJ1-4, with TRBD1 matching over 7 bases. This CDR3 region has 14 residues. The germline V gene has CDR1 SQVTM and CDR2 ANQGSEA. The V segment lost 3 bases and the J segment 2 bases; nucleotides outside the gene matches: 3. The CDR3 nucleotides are TGCAGCGTTGATACAGGGGACACTAATGAAAAACTGTTTTTT. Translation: CSVDTGDTNEKLFF.

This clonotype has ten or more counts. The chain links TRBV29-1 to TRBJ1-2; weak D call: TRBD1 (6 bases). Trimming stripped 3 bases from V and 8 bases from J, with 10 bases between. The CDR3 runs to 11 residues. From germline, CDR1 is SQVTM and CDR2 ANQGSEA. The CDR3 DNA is TGCAGCGTTGAGAGGGGGGCGGGCTACACCTTC. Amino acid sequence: CSVERGAGYTF.

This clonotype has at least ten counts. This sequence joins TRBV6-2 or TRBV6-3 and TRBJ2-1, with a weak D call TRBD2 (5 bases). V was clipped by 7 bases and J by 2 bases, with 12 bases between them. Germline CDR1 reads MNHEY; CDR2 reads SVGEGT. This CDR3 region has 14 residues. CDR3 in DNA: TGTGCCAGCACCCCACGGGAAACCTACAATGAGCAGTTCTTC. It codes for CASTPRETYNEQFF.

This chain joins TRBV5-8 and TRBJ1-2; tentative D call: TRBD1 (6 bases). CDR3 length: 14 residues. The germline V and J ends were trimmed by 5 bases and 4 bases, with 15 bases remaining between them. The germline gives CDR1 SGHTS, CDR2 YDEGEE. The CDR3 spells CASSARTASYGYTF. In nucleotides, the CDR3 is TGTGCCAGCAGTGCAAGGACAGCATCCTATGGCTACACCTTC.